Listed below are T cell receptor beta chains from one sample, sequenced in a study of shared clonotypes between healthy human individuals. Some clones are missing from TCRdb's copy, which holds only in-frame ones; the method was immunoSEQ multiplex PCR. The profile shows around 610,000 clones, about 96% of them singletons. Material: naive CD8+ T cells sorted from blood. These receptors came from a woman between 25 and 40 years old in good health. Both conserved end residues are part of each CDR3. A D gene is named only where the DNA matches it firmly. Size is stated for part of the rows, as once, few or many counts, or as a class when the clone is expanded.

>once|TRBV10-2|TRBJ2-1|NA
CASSDGRLLSYNEQFF
TGCGCCAGCAGTGATGGGCGCCTACTCTCCTACAATGAGCAGTTCTTC
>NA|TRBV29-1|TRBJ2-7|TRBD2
CSGGTSPYEQYF
TGCAGCGGGGGGACTAGTCCCTACGAGCAGTACTTC
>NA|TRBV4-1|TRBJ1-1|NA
CASSQGGPGLVNTEAFF
TGCGCCAGCAGCCAAGGGGGTCCGGGACTCGTGAACACTGAAGCTTTCTTT
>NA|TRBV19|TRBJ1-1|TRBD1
CASSTRQGRVGNTEAFF
TGTGCCAGTAGTACTCGACAGGGAAGGGTGGGGAACACTGAAGCTTTCTTT
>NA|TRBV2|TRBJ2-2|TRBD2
CASRPGLAGHTGELFF
TGTGCCAGCAGGCCCGGACTAGCGGGACACACCGGGGAGCTGTTTTTT
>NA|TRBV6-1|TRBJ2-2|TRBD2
CASSPRFGGSGELFF
TGTGCCAGCAGTCCACGATTCGGGGGGTCCGGGGAGCTGTTTTTT
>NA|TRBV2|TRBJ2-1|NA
CASRRTEYEQFF
TGTGCCAGCAGAAGAACGGAGTATGAGCAGTTCTTC
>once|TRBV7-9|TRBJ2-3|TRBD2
CASSPFSGSRGTQYF
TGTGCCAGCAGCCCCTTCAGCGGGAGTCGAGGGACGCAGTATTTT
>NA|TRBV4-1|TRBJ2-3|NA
CASSPRRTATDTQYF
TGCGCCAGCAGCCCTAGACGGACAGCCACAGATACGCAGTATTTT
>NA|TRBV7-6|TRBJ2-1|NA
CASSTASRTFF
TGTGCCAGCAGCACGGCCAGCCGGACGTTCTTC
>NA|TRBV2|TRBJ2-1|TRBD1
CASSEGQGARNEQFF
TGTGCCAGCAGTGAAGGACAGGGGGCGAGGAATGAGCAGTTCTTC
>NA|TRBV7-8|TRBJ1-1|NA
CASSLIRLDRSMNTEAFF
TGTGCCAGCAGCCTTATAAGGTTAGACAGGTCCATGAACACTGAAGCTTTCTTT
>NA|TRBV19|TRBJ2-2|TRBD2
CASSIGSAGGPTGELFF
TGTGCCAGTAGTATAGGTTCGGCGGGAGGCCCCACCGGGGAGCTGTTTTTT
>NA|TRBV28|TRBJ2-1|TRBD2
CASRSRTSSYNEQFF
TGTGCCAGCCGATCGAGGACTAGCTCCTACAATGAGCAGTTCTTC
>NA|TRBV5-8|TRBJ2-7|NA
CASGYEQYF
TGTGCCAGCGGATACGAGCAGTACTTC
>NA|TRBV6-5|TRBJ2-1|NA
CASSYTGENEQFF
TGTGCCAGCAGTTACACGGGGGAAAATGAGCAGTTCTTC
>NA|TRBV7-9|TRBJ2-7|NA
CASSPSYEQYF
TGTGCCAGCAGCCCGAGCTACGAGCAGTACTTC
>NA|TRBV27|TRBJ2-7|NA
CATRTETGAHEQYF
TGTGCGACCAGAACCGAGACAGGCGCCCACGAGCAGTACTTC
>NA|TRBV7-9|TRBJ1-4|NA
CASSFLNPGLLGGKLFF
TGTGCCAGCAGCTTTTTGAACCCGGGCCTCCTCGGGGGAAAACTGTTTTTT
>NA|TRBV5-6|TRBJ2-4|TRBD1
CASSSYPGQGKNIQYF
TGTGCCAGCAGCTCGTACCCGGGACAGGGGAAAAACATTCAGTACTTC
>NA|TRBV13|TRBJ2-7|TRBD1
CASSLVETGGGSYEQYF
TGTGCCAGCAGCTTAGTAGAGACAGGGGGCGGCTCCTACGAGCAGTACTTC
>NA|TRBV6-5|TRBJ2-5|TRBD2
CARCGGGRSKETQYF
TGTGCCCGCTGTGGAGGCGGGAGAAGTAAGGAGACCCAGTACTTC
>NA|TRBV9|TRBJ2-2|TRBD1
CASSPPGQGTSGELFF
TGTGCCAGCAGCCCACCGGGACAGGGGACGAGCGGGGAGCTGTTTTTT
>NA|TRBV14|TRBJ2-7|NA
CASGEFYEQYF
TGTGCCAGCGGGGAATTCTACGAGCAGTACTTC
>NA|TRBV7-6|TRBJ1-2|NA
CASSLGRGMGYGYTF
TGTGCCAGCAGCTTAGGCAGAGGGATGGGATATGGCTACACCTTC
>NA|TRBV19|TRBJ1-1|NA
CASRLGEGDTEAFF
TGTGCCAGCCGCTTGGGGGAAGGGGACACTGAAGCTTTCTTT
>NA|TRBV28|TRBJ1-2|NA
CASERLDGYTF
TGTGCCAGCGAGCGGCTGGATGGCTACACCTTC
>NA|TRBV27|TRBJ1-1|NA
CASSSSGAHTEAFF
TGTGCCAGCAGTTCATCAGGAGCTCACACTGAAGCTTTCTTT
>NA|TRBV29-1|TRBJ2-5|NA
CSIGGGGLETQYF
TGCAGCATCGGGGGCGGGGGCTTAGAGACCCAGTACTTC